One and the same sample provided the 26 T cell receptor beta chains below, sequenced in a study of blood T cell repertoires in COVID-19. The method was immunoSEQ multiplex PCR; TCRdb's version includes in-frame clones alone and lacks a portion of them. This table holds fewer than 250,000 clones, approximately 90% found once. The sequenced sample consisted of peripheral blood. These receptors all come from a man in his sixties or seventies with acute or convalescent COVID-19.

The chain couples TRBV2 to TRBJ2-6; D unclear. The V end was cut by 7 bases, the J end by 0 bases, with 13 bases between. CDR3 length: 16 residues. From germline, CDR1 is SNHLY and CDR2 FYNNEI. The CDR3, as DNA: TGTGCCAGCACAGGCACAAGGCCCTCTGGGGCCAACGTCCTGACTTTC. Amino acid sequence: CASTGTRPSGANVLTF.

The V call is TRBV27, the J call TRBJ2-3; 10 nucleotides match TRBD1. Germline V CDR1 and CDR2: MNHEY, SMNVEV (reference sequence). Germline trimming cut 2 bases from V and 4 bases from J; bases unmatched to any gene: 0. CDR3 length equals 14 residues. The CDR3 sequence: CASSLDRGPDTQYF. Here the CDR3 DNA reads TGTGCCAGCAGTTTAGACAGGGGGCCAGATACGCAGTATTTT.

A single count supports this clone. CDR3 in amino acids: CASSDPGYYGYTF. The DNA of the CDR3 is TGTGCCAGCAGTGATCCAGGATATTATGGCTACACCTTC. The V and J genes are TRBV6-1 and TRBJ1-2, with unresolved D. V lost 3 bases to trimming and J lost 5 bases, with 10 bases between them. This CDR3 spans 13 amino acids. Germline CDR1 is MNHNS and CDR2 is SASEGT.

V usage is TRBV19 and J usage is TRBJ2-5, with 8 bases identical to TRBD2. Germline V gives CDR1 LNHDA, CDR2 SQIVND (reference sequence). This CDR3 is 14 amino acids long. The trim removed 4 bases at V and 5 bases at J, leaving 6 bases unmatched. The CDR3 nucleotides read TGTGCCAGTAGTAGACTAGCGCTTCGGGAGACCCAGTACTTC. Translating gives CASSRLALRETQYF.

V and J are TRBV24-1 and TRBJ1-5; 7 bases match TRBD1. Per the germline V gene, CDR1 is KGHDR and CDR2 is SFDVKD. The V gene end was trimmed by 0 bases and the J gene end by 2 bases; junction bases not matched to a gene: 12. This CDR3 spans 19 amino acids. This chain's CDR3 is CATSDLLLPTGRGNQPQHF. In DNA form, the CDR3 reads TGTGCCACCAGTGATTTGCTACTCCCGACAGGGCGTGGCAATCAGCCCCAGCATTTT.

The chain has TRBV11-2 and TRBJ2-5; tentative D call: TRBD1 (6 bases). Germline CDR1 is SGHAT and CDR2 is FQNNGV. CDR3 length: 12 residues. Trimming took 1 base from V and 9 from J, leaving 9 bases between them. CDR3 coding DNA: TGTGCCAGCAGCTTAGTTGAGGGGGCCCAGTACTTC. Its protein product is CASSLVEGAQYF.

The chain employs TRBV6-5 and TRBJ1-5, with D perhaps TRBD1 (5 bases). Germline CDR1 reads MNHEY; CDR2 reads SVGAGI. V was cut by 6 bases and J by 2 bases, with 11 bases left in between. The CDR3 extends over 14 amino acids. CDR3 DNA: TGTGCCAGCAGGTCAGGGTTTGGCAATCAGCCCCAGCATTTT. It encodes CASRSGFGNQPQHF.

This chain joins TRBV12-2 and TRBJ2-7; no check of the table's D call, TRBD1, against the DNA was made. TRBV12-2 is a documented pseudogene. CDR3 length: 16 residues. CDR3 DNA sequence: TGTGCAAGTCGCTCAACAGCGACAGGGGCCCACTACGAGCAGTACTTC. Protein product: CASRSTATGAHYEQYF.

This sequence joins TRBV2 and TRBJ2-1; 8 nucleotides line up with TRBD1. There are 14 residues in the CDR3. V lost 2 bases to trimming and J lost 7 bases; unmatched junction nucleotides: 4. Germline CDR1 and CDR2: SNHLY and FYNNEI. CDR3: CASSEKDRVNEQFF. CDR3 in DNA: TGTGCCAGCAGTGAAAAGGACAGGGTGAATGAGCAGTTCTTC.

The chain is built from TRBV23-1 and TRBJ2-1; D unclear. TRBV23-1 is designated an ORF whose function remains uncertain. The germline V and J ends were trimmed by 2 bases and 7 bases, with 6 bases remaining between them. There are 12 residues in the CDR3. The CDR3 DNA sequence: TGCGCCAGCAGTCAAACTGGTAATGAGCAGTTCTTC. Its translation is CASSQTGNEQFF.

This clone was found once. The V gene is TRBV12-3 or TRBV12-4, the J gene TRBJ2-3, with D hard to call. This CDR3 is built from 11 residues. Trimming shortened V by 7 bases and J by 4 bases, and 6 bases separated the two germline ends. The CDR3 DNA follows: TGTGCCAGCAAGACTGCAGATACGCAGTATTTT. This encodes CASKTADTQYF.

The chain links TRBV19 to TRBJ2-2; 8 nucleotides align to TRBD2. Germline V gene data show CDR1 as LNHDA and CDR2 as SQIVND (reference sequence). The ends lost 8 bases at V and 7 bases at J; junction bases unmatched: 9. The CDR3 consists of 14 residues. DNA for the CDR3: TGTGCCAGTTTGAGTAGCGGGGCTATCGGGGAGCTGTTTTTT. Encoded protein: CASLSSGAIGELFF.

V is TRBV6-1 and J is TRBJ1-1; tentatively, D is TRBD1 (5 bases). This CDR3 has 13 amino acids. Germline CDR1 is MNHNS and CDR2 is SASEGT. Trimming stripped 2 bases from V and 1 base from J, with 5 bases between. CDR3 in DNA: TGTGCCAGCAGTGAACAGGGGAACACTGAAGCTTTCTTT. The encoded protein is CASSEQGNTEAFF.

This clone was found a few times. This chain connects TRBV7-3 to TRBJ1-6; weak D call: TRBD1 (6 bases). V was clipped by 2 bases and J by 5 bases, with 10 bases between them. CDR1 SGHTA and CDR2 FQGTGA come from the germline V gene. The CDR3 spans 15 residues. The CDR3 region has the DNA TGTGCCAGCAGCTTAGGGAGGGGGGATAATTCACCCCTCCACTTT. Its translation is CASSLGRGDNSPLHF. The complete variable domain, with remaining parts taken from reference TRBV7-3 and TRBJ1-6, reads GAGVSQTPSNKVTEKGKYVELRCDPISGHTALYWYRQSLGQGPEFLIYFQGTGAADDSGLPNDRFFAVRPEGSVSTLKIQRTERGDSAVYLCASSLGRGDNSPLHFGNGTRLTVT.

The chain uses TRBV24-1 and TRBJ2-1; 13 bases are a match to TRBD2. Germline loops: CDR1 KGHDR, CDR2 SFDVKD. V lost 4 bases to trimming and J lost 8 bases; unmatched junction nucleotides: 10. The CDR3 is made up of 17 amino acids. CDR3 region: CATSDAGTSGITDEQFF. The CDR3 DNA is TGTGCCACCAGTGACGCCGGGACTAGCGGGATCACCGATGAGCAGTTCTTC.

J is TRBJ2-1 and V is TRBV5-4; TRBD1 matches at 7 bases. Germline CDR1 is SGHNT and CDR2 is YYREEE (reference sequence). The CDR3 extends over 16 amino acids. The V and J ends lost 1 base and 4 bases, in that order; junction bases with no gene match: 8. CDR3 sequence: CASSLTRQGRYNEQFF. The CDR3 DNA is TGTGCCAGCAGCTTGACTAGACAGGGAAGATACAATGAGCAGTTCTTC.

This clone showed up just once. The V gene is TRBV14, the J gene TRBJ2-5; 14 bases line up with TRBD2. CDR1 is SGHDN, CDR2 FVKESK, per germline. The CDR3 covers 16 residues. Germline trimming cut 6 bases from V and 4 bases from J; bases unmatched to any gene: 7. CDR3 loop: CASRRGLAGERETQYF. CDR3 DNA sequence: TGTGCCAGCAGGAGGGGACTAGCGGGAGAGAGAGAGACCCAGTACTTC.

The V and J genes are TRBV30 and TRBJ2-5; weak D call: TRBD2 (6 bases). The V end lost 8 bases, the J end lost 5 bases, and 15 bases lay between the germline ends. The germline V gene encodes CDR1 GTSNPN and CDR2 SVGIG (reference sequence). The CDR3 contains 12 residues. This CDR3 is CAGGSSAETQYF. The CDR3 coding sequence is TGTGCCGGGGGGTCTAGCGCGGAGACCCAGTACTTC.

V is TRBV15 and J is TRBJ1-2; 9 positions agree with TRBD1. The germline CDR1 and CDR2 sequences are LNHNV and YYDKDF (reference sequence). J lost 6 bases, V lost 0 bases, and 8 bases had no gene match. This CDR3 is built from 16 residues. The CDR3 DNA sequence: TGTGCCACCAGCAGAGATGAAGGGACAGGGCTCCATGGCTACACCTTC. Its translation is CATSRDEGTGLHGYTF.

Notes on this clone: At one end, the junction sequence differs from germline, possibly due to a read error. V usage is TRBV10-3 and J usage is TRBJ1-5; the match to TRBD1 covers 12 bases. Germline lookup yields CDR1 ENHRY and CDR2 SYGVKD. The CDR3 has 18 residues. CDR3 DNA: TGTGCCATCAGTAAGTCGGGACAGGGGGCTGTGAGCAATCAGCCCCAGCATTTT. It encodes CAISKSGQGAVSNQPQHF.

This clone was counted a few times. The chain joins TRBV4-3 to TRBJ2-1; 10 nucleotides agree with TRBD1. The CDR3 runs 18 residues. Trimming took 2 bases from V and 4 from J; bases not matched to a gene: 11. Germline values: CDR1 LGHNA, CDR2 YSLEER. CDR3 sequence (DNA): TGCGCCAGCAGCCAAACCTTCACCGGGACAGGGGCTTACAATGAGCAGTTCTTC. Its protein is CASSQTFTGTGAYNEQFF.

This clone was observed once. This chain links TRBV7-2 with TRBJ2-7; 14 bases line up with TRBD2. The CDR3 has 18 amino acids. Germline CDR1 is SGHTA and CDR2 is FQGNSA. With 2 bases clipped from V and 3 bases from J, the junction kept 9 bases outside the gene matches. In nucleotides, the CDR3 is TGTGCCAGCAGCTTAAGTCGGACTAGCGGGAGGAGTAGCTACGAGCAGTACTTC. This encodes CASSLSRTSGRSSYEQYF.

The table lists this clone with a count of one. The V and J genes are TRBV19 and TRBJ2-5, with TRBD2 matching over 13 bases. In germline, CDR1 is LNHDA, CDR2 SQIVND (reference sequence). CDR3 size: 14 residues. V was clipped by 9 bases and J by 14 bases; unmatched bases: 15. In DNA form, the CDR3 reads TGTGCCAGCAAAAGTTCCGGACTAGCGGGAGATCCATACTTC. It translates to CASKSSGLAGDPYF. The variable domain in full, with the rest retrieved from reference TRBV19 and TRBJ2-5, is DGGITQSPKYLFRKEGQNVTLSCEQNLNHDAMYWYRQDPGQGLRLIYYSQIVNDFQKGDIAEGYSVSREKKESFPLTVTSAQKNPTAFYLCASKSSGLAGDPYFGPGTRLLVL.

The rearrangement uses TRBV18 and TRBJ1-1; TRBD1 matches at 8 bases. Trimming cost V 3 bases and J 4 bases; bases outside gene matches: 4. CDR1 and CDR2 (germline): KGHSH, LQKENI. The CDR3 has 14 residues. The CDR3 DNA is TGTGCCAGCTCACCTGGACAGGGAATCACTGAAGCTTTCTTT. It translates to CASSPGQGITEAFF.

To note about this clone: The same CDR3 is also encoded by other DNA sequences in this sample. This sequence joins TRBV7-2 and TRBJ2-5; D perhaps matches TRBD1 (5 bases). V was shortened by 1 base and J by 2 bases, with 5 bases between the two germline ends. Germline CDR1 and CDR2: SGHTA and FQGNSA. The CDR3 is made up of 13 amino acids. CDR3: CASSLGQQETQYF. As DNA, the CDR3 is TGTGCCAGCAGCTTAGGACAGCAAGAGACCCAGTACTTC.

The chain links TRBV28 to TRBJ1-3, with a tentative D call TRBD1 (6 bases). The CDR3 loop spans 13 amino acids. Per germline, CDR1 MDHEN and CDR2 SYDVKM. Between the trimmed V and J ends, which lost 5 bases and 4 bases, there was a span of 9 bases. The CDR3 region has the DNA TGTGCCAGCAGTCGGGACATCGGAAACACCATATATTTT. Its protein is CASSRDIGNTIYF.